This paragraph covers one T cell receptor (beta chain) sequence. The antigen remains undetermined. The sample comes from a study of cytomegalovirus exposure and HLA in healthy donors. Study-level findings and limits: Rare TCR sequences predominated, though certain public TCRs were found in many donors. In a later analysis, a missense DCLRE1C variant was linked to TCR beta V- and J-gene trimming.

PCR amplification relied on 60 Vbeta primers (plus 13 Jbeta primers). Repertoires were generated with immunoSEQ multiplex PCR, while TCRdb's copy carries only in-frame clones and drops some. The sample shows about 160,000 clones, 65% to 85% of them seen only once. Per germline, CDR1 MNHEY and CDR2 SVGAGI. The CDR3 sequence is 15 residues long. V trimming: 2 bases; J trimming: 3 bases; junction bases outside the gene matches: 2. J is TRBJ1-1 and V is TRBV6-5; 11 bases agree with TRBD1. The sample taken for sequencing was PBMCs. The sequence was obtained from a woman under 30 in good health and CMV-seronegative. For the CDR3, the DNA is TGTGCCAGCAGTTACGGGACAGGGGGAGACACTGAAGCTTTCTTT. Protein: CASSYGTGGDTEAFF.